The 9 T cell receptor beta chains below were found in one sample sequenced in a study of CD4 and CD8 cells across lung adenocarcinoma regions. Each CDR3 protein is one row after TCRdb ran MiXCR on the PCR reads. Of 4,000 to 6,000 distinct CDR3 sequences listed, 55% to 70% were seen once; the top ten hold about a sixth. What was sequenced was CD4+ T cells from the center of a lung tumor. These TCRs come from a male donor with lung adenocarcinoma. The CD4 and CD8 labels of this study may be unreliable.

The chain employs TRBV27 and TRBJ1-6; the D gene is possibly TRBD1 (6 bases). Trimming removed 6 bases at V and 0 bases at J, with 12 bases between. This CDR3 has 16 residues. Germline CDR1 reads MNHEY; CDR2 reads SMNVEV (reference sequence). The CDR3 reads CASSPGGLSYNSPLHF. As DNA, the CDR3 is TGTGCCAGCAGCCCTGGGGGCCTCTCCTATAATTCACCCCTCCACTTT.

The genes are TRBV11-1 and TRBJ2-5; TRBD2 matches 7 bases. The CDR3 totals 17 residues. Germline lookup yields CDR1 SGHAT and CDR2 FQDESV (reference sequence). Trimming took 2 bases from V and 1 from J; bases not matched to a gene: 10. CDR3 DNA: TGTGCCAGCAGCTTATCCCGGAGCGGGATCAGCCAAGAGACCCAGTACTTC. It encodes CASSLSRSGISQETQYF.

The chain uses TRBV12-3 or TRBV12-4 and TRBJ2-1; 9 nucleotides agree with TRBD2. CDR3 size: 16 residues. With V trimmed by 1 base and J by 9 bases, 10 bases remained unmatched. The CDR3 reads CASSLGSGRGIGEQFF. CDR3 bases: TGTGCCAGCAGTTTAGGTAGCGGGAGAGGGATAGGTGAGCAGTTCTTC.

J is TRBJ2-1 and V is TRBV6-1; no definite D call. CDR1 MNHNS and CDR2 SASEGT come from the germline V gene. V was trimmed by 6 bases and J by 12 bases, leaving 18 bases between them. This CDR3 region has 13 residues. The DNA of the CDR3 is TGTGCCAGCAGAGGTGCTGGGTCGTGGTGGCAGTTCTTC. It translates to CASRGAGSWWQFF.

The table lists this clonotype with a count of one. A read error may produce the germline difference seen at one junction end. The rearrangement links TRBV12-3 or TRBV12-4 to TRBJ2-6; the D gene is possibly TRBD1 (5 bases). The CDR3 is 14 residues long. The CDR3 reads CASRQSSGANVQSF. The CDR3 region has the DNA TGTGCCAGCAGACAAAGCTCTGGGGCCAACGTCCAGTCTTTC.

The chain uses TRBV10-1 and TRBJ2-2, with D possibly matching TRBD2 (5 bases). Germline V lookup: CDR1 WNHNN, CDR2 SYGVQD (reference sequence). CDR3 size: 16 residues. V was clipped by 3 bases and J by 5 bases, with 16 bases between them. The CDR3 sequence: CASSDKRPIATGELFF. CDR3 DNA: TGCGCCAGCAGTGATAAGAGGCCGATAGCGACCGGGGAGCTGTTTTTT.

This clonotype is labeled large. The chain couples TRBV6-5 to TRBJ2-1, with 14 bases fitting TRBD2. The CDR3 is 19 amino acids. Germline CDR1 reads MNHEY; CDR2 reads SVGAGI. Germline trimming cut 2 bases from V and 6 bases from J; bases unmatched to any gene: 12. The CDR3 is CASSYQGATGTSGSNEQFF. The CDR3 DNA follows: TGTGCCAGCAGTTACCAGGGGGCCACCGGGACTAGCGGGAGCAATGAGCAGTTCTTC.

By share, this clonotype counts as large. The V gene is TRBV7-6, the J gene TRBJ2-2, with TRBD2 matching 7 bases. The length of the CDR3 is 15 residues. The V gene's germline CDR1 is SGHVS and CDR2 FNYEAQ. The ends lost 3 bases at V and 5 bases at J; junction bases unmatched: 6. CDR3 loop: CASSLAGEVTGELFF. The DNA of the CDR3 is TGTGCCAGCAGCTTGGCGGGAGAGGTGACCGGGGAGCTGTTTTTT.

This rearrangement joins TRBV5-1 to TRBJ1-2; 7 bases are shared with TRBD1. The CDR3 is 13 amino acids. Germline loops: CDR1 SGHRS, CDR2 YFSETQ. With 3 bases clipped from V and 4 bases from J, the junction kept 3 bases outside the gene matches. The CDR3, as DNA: TGCGCCAGCAGCTGGACAGGCACCTATGGCTACACCTTC. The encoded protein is CASSWTGTYGYTF.